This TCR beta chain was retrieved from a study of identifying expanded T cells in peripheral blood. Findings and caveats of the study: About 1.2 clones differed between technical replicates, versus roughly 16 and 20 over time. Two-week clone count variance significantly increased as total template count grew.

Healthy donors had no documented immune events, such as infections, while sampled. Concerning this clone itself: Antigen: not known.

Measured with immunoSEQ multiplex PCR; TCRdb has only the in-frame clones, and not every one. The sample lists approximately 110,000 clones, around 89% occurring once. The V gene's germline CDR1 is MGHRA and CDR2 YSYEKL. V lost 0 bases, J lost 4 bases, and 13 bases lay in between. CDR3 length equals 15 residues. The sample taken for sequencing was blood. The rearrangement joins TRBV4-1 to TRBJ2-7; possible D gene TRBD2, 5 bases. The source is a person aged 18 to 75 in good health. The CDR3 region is CASSQEIGMFYEQYF. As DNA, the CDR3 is TGCGCCAGCAGCCAAGAGATCGGGATGTTTTACGAGCAGTACTTC.